A selection of T cell receptor beta chains follows, all from one sample in a study of cytomegalovirus exposure and HLA in healthy donors. The method was immunoSEQ multiplex PCR; TCRdb's version includes in-frame clones alone and lacks a portion of them. This table holds 200,000 to 250,000 clones, around 64% found once. The sample taken for sequencing was PBMCs. The source is a man aged 40-50 years in good health and CMV-seropositive. CDR3s include the opening cysteine and the closing phenylalanine or tryptophan. The D gene is left open where the match is weak. Clone size, where shown, is once, few, many, or a class for clones that have expanded.

abundance	v_gene	len	j_gene	d_gene	CDR3aa	CDR3nt
once	TRBV11-1	16	TRBJ2-7	TRBD2	CASSLLIAGGSDEQYF	TGTGCCAGCAGCCTGCTCATAGCGGGGGGGAGTGACGAGCAGTACTTC
.	TRBV11-2	15	TRBJ2-7	.	CASSLDRGSSYEQYF	TGTGCCAGCAGCTTAGATCGAGGTAGCTCCTACGAGCAGTACTTC
.	TRBV5-6	15	TRBJ2-7	TRBD1	CASSSLGQGYYEQYF	TGTGCCAGCAGCTCCCTAGGACAGGGATACTACGAGCAGTACTTC
.	TRBV7-3	13	TRBJ2-5	.	CASSSYSGETQYF	TGTGCCAGCAGCTCCTACTCGGGAGAGACCCAGTACTTC
.	TRBV6-6	12	TRBJ1-1	.	CASGGGSSEAFF	TGTGCCAGCGGGGGGGGTTCATCTGAAGCTTTCTTT
.	TRBV12-5	13	TRBJ1-2	.	CASGPPGNYGYTF	TGTGCTAGTGGTCCGCCGGGGAACTATGGCTACACCTTC
once	TRBV12-5	17	TRBJ2-3	.	CASGLVMTPGGTDTQYF	TGTGCTAGTGGTTTGGTTATGACCCCGGGGGGCACAGATACGCAGTATTTT
few	TRBV6-1	15	TRBJ2-7	TRBD2	CASRLGEGPGYEQYF	TGTGCCAGCAGACTGGGGGAGGGACCCGGCTACGAGCAGTACTTC
.	TRBV25-1	14	TRBJ2-7	TRBD1	CASSESGTGYEQYF	TGTGCCAGCAGTGAGTCCGGGACAGGGTACGAGCAGTACTTC
.	TRBV19	16	TRBJ1-4	TRBD1	CASSPEPQGRYEKLFF	TGTGCCAGTAGTCCCGAGCCACAGGGGCGCTATGAAAAACTGTTTTTT
.	TRBV13	15	TRBJ2-7	TRBD1	CASGSYRGFPYEQYF	TGTGCCAGCGGCTCATACAGGGGGTTCCCCTACGAGCAGTACTTC
once	TRBV6-5	13	TRBJ1-2	.	CASRFTGNYGYTF	TGTGCCAGCAGATTTACAGGGAACTATGGCTACACCTTC
.	TRBV6-1	13	TRBJ2-1	TRBD2	CASSPLRAGEQFF	TGTGCCAGCAGCCCTCTACGAGCGGGGGAGCAGTTCTTC
.	TRBV7-2	14	TRBJ2-7	TRBD1	CASSAKRGPFEQYF	TGTGCCAGCAGCGCCAAGAGGGGGCCTTTCGAGCAGTACTTC
once	TRBV2	14	TRBJ2-7	TRBD1	CASSEETGAGEQYF	TGTGCCAGCAGTGAAGAGACAGGGGCTGGCGAGCAGTACTTC
.	TRBV6-5	15	TRBJ2-7	.	CASSREAGMAYEQYF	TGTGCCAGCAGCCGAGAAGCAGGTATGGCCTACGAGCAGTACTTC
few	TRBV28	14	TRBJ2-1	.	CASRGPDRNNEQFF	TGTGCCAGCAGAGGTCCCGACAGAAACAATGAGCAGTTCTTC
.	TRBV2	15	TRBJ1-2	.	CASSEDGNPRGGYTF	TGTGCCAGCAGTGAAGATGGCAACCCTCGGGGTGGCTACACCTTC
few	TRBV7-2	14	TRBJ1-6	.	CASGDYRVSSPLHF	TGTGCCAGCGGAGATTACAGGGTGAGTTCACCCCTCCACTTT
once	TRBV18	16	TRBJ2-7	.	CASSMTVLSRSYEQYF	TGTGCCAGCTCTATGACAGTATTAAGCCGTTCCTACGAGCAGTACTTC
.	TRBV14	13	TRBJ2-7	.	CASSRNRGGEQYF	TGTGCCAGCAGCCGGAACAGGGGAGGCGAGCAGTACTTC
.	TRBV27	15	TRBJ2-5	TRBD2	CASSSGQGGQETQYF	TGTGCCAGCAGTTCAGGGCAGGGAGGGCAAGAGACCCAGTACTTC
few	TRBV7-9	16	TRBJ2-7	.	CSSSLEFSLNPYEQYF	TGTTCCAGCAGCTTAGAATTTAGTCTCAACCCCTACGAGCAGTACTTC
.	TRBV9	15	TRBJ2-1	TRBD2	CASSATSGPTNEQFF	TGTGCCAGCAGCGCCACTAGCGGTCCAACCAATGAGCAGTTCTTC
.	TRBV10-2	12	TRBJ2-3	.	CASSGGRDTQYF	TGCGCCAGCAGTGGGGGCCGGGATACGCAGTATTTT
few	TRBV6-1	17	TRBJ2-3	TRBD1	CASSEGGRGSSTDTQYF	TGTGCCAGCAGTGAAGGCGGCAGGGGGTCTAGCACAGATACGCAGTATTTT
.	TRBV11-2	15	TRBJ2-2	TRBD2	CASSQPGTTNGELFF	TGTGCCAGCAGCCAACCCGGGACTACAAACGGGGAGCTGTTTTTT
.	TRBV7-9	14	TRBJ1-4	.	CASSPGSTNEKLFF	TGTGCCAGCAGCCCCGGTTCGACTAATGAAAAACTGTTTTTT
.	TRBV7-9	16	TRBJ1-4	TRBD1	CASSLLGAGGAEKLFF	TGTGCCAGCAGCTTACTGGGGGCAGGGGGTGCGGAAAAACTGTTTTTT
.	TRBV6-1	14	TRBJ1-4	TRBD1	CASIPTGIGEKLFF	TGTGCCAGCATTCCGACAGGGATAGGTGAAAAACTGTTTTTT
.	TRBV11-2	16	TRBJ1-2	.	CASSLEVHIRGYGYTF	TGTGCCAGCAGCTTAGAGGTCCATATTAGGGGCTATGGCTACACCTTC
.	TRBV7-9	16	TRBJ2-7	TRBD1	CASSSLDRGRIDEQYF	TGTGCCAGCAGCTCCCTGGACAGGGGGCGCATAGACGAGCAGTACTTC
.	TRBV7-9	18	TRBJ2-1	TRBD2	CASSLAPRAGGPYNEQFF	TGTGCCAGCAGCTTAGCCCCCCGAGCGGGGGGGCCTTACAATGAGCAGTTCTTC
.	TRBV9	16	TRBJ2-6	.	CASSQGVGSGANVLTF	TGTGCCAGCAGCCAAGGGGTAGGCTCTGGGGCCAACGTCCTGACTTTC
.	TRBV2	15	TRBJ2-3	TRBD1	CASRPPGQATDTQYF	TGTGCCAGCAGACCCCCGGGACAGGCCACAGATACGCAGTATTTT
.	TRBV4-1	13	TRBJ1-1	.	CASSHPGSTEAFF	TGCGCCAGCAGCCACCCGGGGAGTACTGAAGCTTTCTTT
.	TRBV6-1	14	TRBJ2-2	.	CASSDLAHTGELFF	TGTGCCAGCAGTGACCTAGCCCACACCGGGGAGCTGTTTTTT
few	TRBV2	15	TRBJ2-2	TRBD2	CASTLAGGGTGELFF	TGTGCCAGCACTCTCGCGGGGGGTGGGACCGGGGAGCTGTTTTTT
.	TRBV19	15	TRBJ2-7	.	CASSISSLSSYEQYF	TGTGCCAGTAGTATTTCGTCGCTGAGCTCCTACGAGCAGTACTTC
.	TRBV7-3	16	TRBJ1-6	TRBD1	CASSLGVGQGNSPLHF	TGTGCCAGCAGCTTAGGGGTTGGACAGGGGAATTCACCCCTCCACTTT
.	TRBV6-5	16	TRBJ2-5	TRBD2	CASSYSSAGTQETQYF	TGTGCCAGCAGTTACTCCTCAGCGGGGACCCAAGAGACCCAGTACTTC
few	TRBV5-1	14	TRBJ1-1	.	CASSSSSRGTEAFF	TGCGCCAGCAGCTCGTCCTCCAGGGGCACTGAAGCTTTCTTT
.	TRBV7-9	15	TRBJ2-7	.	CSSSLGGGTFYEQYF	TGTTCCAGCAGCTTAGGAGGGGGCACTTTCTACGAGCAGTACTTC
.	TRBV6-5	13	TRBJ1-6	.	CASRRETNSPLHF	TGTGCCAGCAGGAGGGAGACCAATTCACCCCTCCACTTT
.	TRBV2	13	TRBJ1-2	.	CASSGTEIGGYTF	TGTGCCAGCAGTGGGACAGAGATTGGCGGTTACACCTTC
.	TRBV28	14	TRBJ1-2	.	CASTPPPGGRGYTF	TGTGCCAGCACTCCCCCCCCTGGAGGTAGGGGCTACACCTTC
.	TRBV28	15	TRBJ2-7	TRBD1	CASSLPRRQGTEQYF	TGTGCCAGCAGTTTGCCCCGGAGACAGGGGACCGAGCAGTACTTC
few	TRBV5-6	12	TRBJ2-7	.	CASSHVSGEQYF	TGTGCCAGCAGCCACGTTTCAGGGGAGCAGTACTTC
few	TRBV5-1	15	TRBJ1-1	.	CASSGRGSLNTEAFF	TGCGCCAGCAGTGGGAGGGGGAGTCTAAACACTGAAGCTTTCTTT
.	TRBV7-2	14	TRBJ2-3	.	CASSPGQIEDTQYF	TGTGCCAGCAGCCCCGGACAGATAGAAGATACGCAGTATTTT
.	TRBV10-1	13	TRBJ2-7	.	CASSDPSSYEQYF	TGCGCCAGCAGTGACCCCTCGTCCTACGAGCAGTACTTC
.	TRBV5-4	14	TRBJ2-2	TRBD1	CASSHRQGSGELFF	TGTGCCAGCAGCCACCGACAGGGCTCCGGGGAGCTGTTTTTT
.	TRBV19	15	TRBJ2-5	.	CASSRGWASQETQYF	TGTGCCAGTAGTCGGGGGTGGGCCTCTCAAGAGACCCAGTACTTC
.	TRBV19	13	TRBJ1-2	TRBD1	CASSKDREEGYTF	TGTGCCAGTAGTAAAGACAGGGAAGAAGGCTACACCTTC
few	TRBV21-1	16	TRBJ1-6	.	CASSAKPGQGESPLHF	TGTGCCAGCAGCGCTAAGCCGGGACAGGGTGAATCACCCCTCCACTTT
.	TRBV2	18	TRBJ2-7	.	CATARGLDWGGLAPEQYF	TGTGCCACAGCACGGGGGTTAGATTGGGGTGGACTCGCCCCCGAGCAGTACTTC
.	TRBV7-9	14	TRBJ2-2	.	CASSSRRETGELFF	TGTGCCAGCAGCTCGCGGAGGGAGACCGGGGAGCTGTTTTTT
.	TRBV28	13	TRBJ2-2	.	CASSSGSPGELFF	TGTGCCAGCAGTTCCGGGTCCCCCGGGGAGCTGTTTTTT
.	TRBV7-8	19	TRBJ1-4	.	CASSLVLQIGTPLNEKLFF	TGTGCCAGCAGCTTAGTATTACAAATCGGGACACCACTAAATGAAAAACTGTTTTTT